This T cell receptor (beta chain) was retrieved from a study of T cell repertoires in cytomegalovirus infection. Comment on this clonotype: Its antigen is undetermined. At one end the junction does not follow the germline gene, possibly because of a read error.

Germline lookup yields CDR1 MGHDK and CDR2 SYGVNS. This CDR3 is built from 15 residues. TCRdb re-derived calls from the reads in MiXCR, one entry per CDR3 protein. The table has 680,000 or so distinct CDR3 sequences, less than 40% seen once. Study outcomes and limitations: HLA-C-restricted CMV-specific TCR beta clonotypes were dominant in the ex vivo response.

The V call is TRBV25-1, the J call TRBJ2-1; D could derive from TRBD1 or TRBD2 (6 bases each). The TCR was taken from a human donor in good health (CMV status not recorded). Some clones in this sample may be carry-over from other donors' samples. The specimen sequenced was PBMCs. Here the CDR3 reads CASQLPGGLYNEQLF. CDR3 nucleotide sequence: TGTGCCAGCCAGCTACCCGGGGGCCTCTACAATGAGCAGCTCTTC. Together with reference TRBV25-1 and TRBJ2-1, the CDR3 gives the full variable domain: EADIYQTPRYLVIGTGKKITLECSQTMGHDKMYWYQQDPGMELHLIHYSYGVNSTEKGDLSSESTVSRIRTEHFPLTLESARPSHTSQYLCASQLPGGLYNEQLFGPGTRLTVL.